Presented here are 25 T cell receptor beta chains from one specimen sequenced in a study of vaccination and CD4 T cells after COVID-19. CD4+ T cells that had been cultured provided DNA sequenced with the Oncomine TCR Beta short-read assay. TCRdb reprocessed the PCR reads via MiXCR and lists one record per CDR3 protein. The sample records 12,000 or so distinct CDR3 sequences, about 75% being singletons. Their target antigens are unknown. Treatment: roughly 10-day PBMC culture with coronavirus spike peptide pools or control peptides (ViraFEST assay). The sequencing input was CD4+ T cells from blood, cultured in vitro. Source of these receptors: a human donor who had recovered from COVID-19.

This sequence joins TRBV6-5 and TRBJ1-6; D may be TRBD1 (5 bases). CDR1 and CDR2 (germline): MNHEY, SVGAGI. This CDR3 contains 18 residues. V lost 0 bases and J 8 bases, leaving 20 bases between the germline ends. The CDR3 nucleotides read TGTGCCAGCAGTTACTCAGGGAAGGCGACCGGGGGACATTCACCCCTCCACTTT. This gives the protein CASSYSGKATGGHSPLHF.

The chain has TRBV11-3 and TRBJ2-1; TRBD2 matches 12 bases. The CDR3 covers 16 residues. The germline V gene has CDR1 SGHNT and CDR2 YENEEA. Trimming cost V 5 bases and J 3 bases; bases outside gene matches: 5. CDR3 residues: CASSPLAGGLYNEQFF. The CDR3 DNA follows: TGTGCCAGCAGCCCACTAGCGGGAGGCCTCTACAATGAGCAGTTCTTC.

CDR3 sequence reads: CASSPFLQPQHF. CDR3 bases: TGTGCCAGCAGTCCCTTTCTGCAGCCCCAGCATTTT. The chain uses TRBV6-1 and TRBJ1-5; the D is unclear. Trimming shortened V by 5 bases and J by 7 bases, and 9 bases separated the two germline ends. CDR1 is MNHNS, CDR2 SASEGT, per germline. This CDR3 contains 12 residues.

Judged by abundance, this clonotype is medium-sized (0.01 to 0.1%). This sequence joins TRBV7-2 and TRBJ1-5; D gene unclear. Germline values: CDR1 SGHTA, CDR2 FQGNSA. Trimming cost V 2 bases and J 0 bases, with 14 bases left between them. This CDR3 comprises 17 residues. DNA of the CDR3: TGTGCCAGCAGCTTATTTGATGGTTCCTATAGCAATCAGCCCCAGCATTTT. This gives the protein CASSLFDGSYSNQPQHF.

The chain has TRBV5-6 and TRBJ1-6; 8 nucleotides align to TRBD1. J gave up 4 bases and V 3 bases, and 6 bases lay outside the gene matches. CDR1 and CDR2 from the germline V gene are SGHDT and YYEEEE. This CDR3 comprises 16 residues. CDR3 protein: CASSSGGQAYNSPLHF. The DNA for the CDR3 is TGTGCCAGCAGCTCGGGGGGACAGGCATATAATTCACCCCTCCACTTT.

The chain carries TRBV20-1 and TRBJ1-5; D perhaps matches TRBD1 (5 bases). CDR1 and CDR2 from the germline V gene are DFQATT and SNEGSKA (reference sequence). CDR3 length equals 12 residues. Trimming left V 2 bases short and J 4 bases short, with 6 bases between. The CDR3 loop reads CSARHRNQPQHF. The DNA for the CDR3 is TGCAGTGCTAGACACAGGAATCAGCCCCAGCATTTT.

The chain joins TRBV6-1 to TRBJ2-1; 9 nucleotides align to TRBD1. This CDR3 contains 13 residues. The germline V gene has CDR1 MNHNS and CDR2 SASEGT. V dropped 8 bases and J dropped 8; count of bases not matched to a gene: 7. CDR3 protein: CASCPGQGYEQFF. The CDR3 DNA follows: TGTGCCAGCTGTCCGGGACAGGGTTATGAGCAGTTCTTC.

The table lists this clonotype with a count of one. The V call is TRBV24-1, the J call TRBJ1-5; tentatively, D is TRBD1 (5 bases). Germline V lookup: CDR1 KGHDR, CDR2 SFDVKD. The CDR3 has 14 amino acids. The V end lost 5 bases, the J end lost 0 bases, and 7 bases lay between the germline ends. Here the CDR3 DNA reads TGTGCCACCAGTGGTGGGGCTAGCAATCAGCCCCAGCATTTT. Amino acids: CATSGGASNQPQHF.

CDR3 protein: CASSEDSDTQYF. In DNA, the CDR3 is TGTGCCAGCAGTGAAGACTCAGATACGCAGTATTTT. V usage is TRBV2 and J usage is TRBJ2-3; D call uncertain. Germline V gene lookup returns CDR1 SNHLY and CDR2 FYNNEI. This CDR3 contains 12 residues. The V gene lost 1 base and the J gene lost 4 bases, with 3 bases spanning the gap.

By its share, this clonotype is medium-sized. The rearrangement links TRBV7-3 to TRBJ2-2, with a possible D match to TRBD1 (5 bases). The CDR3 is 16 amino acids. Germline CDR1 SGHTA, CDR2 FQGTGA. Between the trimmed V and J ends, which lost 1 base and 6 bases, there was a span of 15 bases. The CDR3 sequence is CASSLIGQGNAGELFF. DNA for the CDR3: TGTGCCAGCAGCTTAATAGGGCAGGGAAATGCCGGGGAGCTGTTTTTT.

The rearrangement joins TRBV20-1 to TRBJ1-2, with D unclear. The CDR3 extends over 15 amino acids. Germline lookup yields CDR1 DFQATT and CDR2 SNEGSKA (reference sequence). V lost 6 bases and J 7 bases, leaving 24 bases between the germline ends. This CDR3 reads CSAPAGGRIDSGYTF. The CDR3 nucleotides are TGCAGTGCCCCCGCGGGCGGACGCATCGATAGTGGCTACACCTTC.

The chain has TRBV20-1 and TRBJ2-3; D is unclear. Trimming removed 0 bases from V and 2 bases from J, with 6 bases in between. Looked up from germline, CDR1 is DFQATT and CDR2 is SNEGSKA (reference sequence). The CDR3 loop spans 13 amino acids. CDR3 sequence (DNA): TGCAGTGCTAGAGACCCTGTCACAGATACGCAGTATTTT. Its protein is CSARDPVTDTQYF.

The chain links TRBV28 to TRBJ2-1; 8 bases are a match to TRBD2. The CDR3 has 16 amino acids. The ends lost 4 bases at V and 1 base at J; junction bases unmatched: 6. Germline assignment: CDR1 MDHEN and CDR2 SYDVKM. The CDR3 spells CASSSPASGSYNEQFF. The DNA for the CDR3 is TGTGCCAGCAGTTCCCCGGCTAGCGGGTCCTACAATGAGCAGTTCTTC.

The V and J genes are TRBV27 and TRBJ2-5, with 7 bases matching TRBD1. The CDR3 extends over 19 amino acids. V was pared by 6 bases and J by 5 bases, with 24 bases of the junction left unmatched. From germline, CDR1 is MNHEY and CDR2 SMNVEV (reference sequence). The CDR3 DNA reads TGTGCCAGCAGACCCACACCTTTCCTACCGGGACAGCCAATGGAGACCCAGTACTTC. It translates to CASRPTPFLPGQPMETQYF.

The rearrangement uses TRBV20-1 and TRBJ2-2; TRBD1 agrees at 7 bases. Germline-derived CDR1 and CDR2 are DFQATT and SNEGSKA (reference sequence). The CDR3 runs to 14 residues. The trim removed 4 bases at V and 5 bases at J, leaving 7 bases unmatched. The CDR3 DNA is TGCAGTGCTAAGACAGGGTTGAGTACCGGGGAGCTGTTTTTT. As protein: CSAKTGLSTGELFF.

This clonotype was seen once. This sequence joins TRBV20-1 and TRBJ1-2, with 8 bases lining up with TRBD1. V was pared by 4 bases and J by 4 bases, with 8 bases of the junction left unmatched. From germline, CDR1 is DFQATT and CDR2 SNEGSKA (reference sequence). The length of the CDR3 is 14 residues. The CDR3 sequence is CSATPGQVGYGYTF. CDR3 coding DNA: TGCAGTGCTACTCCGGGACAGGTGGGCTATGGCTACACCTTC.

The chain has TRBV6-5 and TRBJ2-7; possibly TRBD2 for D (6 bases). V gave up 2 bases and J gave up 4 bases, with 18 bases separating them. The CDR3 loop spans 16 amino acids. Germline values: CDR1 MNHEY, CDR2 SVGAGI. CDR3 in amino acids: CASSYADKARGYEQYF. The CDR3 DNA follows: TGTGCCAGCAGTTACGCCGACAAGGCCCGGGGGTACGAGCAGTACTTC.

The CDR3 region has the DNA TGTGCCAGTAGTATAGTAGGCAGGGGGCGGCCAGATACGCAGTATTTT. Translation: CASSIVGRGRPDTQYF. This chain links TRBV19 with TRBJ2-3; the match to TRBD1 covers 8 bases. The J segment lost 4 bases and the V segment lost 1 base, leaving 7 bases of the junction unmatched. CDR3 length equals 16 residues. CDR1 and CDR2 (germline): LNHDA, SQIVND (reference sequence).

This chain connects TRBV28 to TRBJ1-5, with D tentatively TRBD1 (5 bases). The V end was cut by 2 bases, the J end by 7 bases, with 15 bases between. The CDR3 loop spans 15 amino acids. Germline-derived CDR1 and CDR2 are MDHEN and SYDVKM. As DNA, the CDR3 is TGTGCCAGCAGTTTAGGGGGGTCGGATAGGCAGCCCCAGCATTTT. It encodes CASSLGGSDRQPQHF.

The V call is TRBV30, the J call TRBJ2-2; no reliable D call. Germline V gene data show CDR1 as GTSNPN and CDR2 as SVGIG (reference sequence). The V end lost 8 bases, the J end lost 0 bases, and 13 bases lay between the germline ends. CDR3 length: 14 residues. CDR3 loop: CAARSYTNTGELFF. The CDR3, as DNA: TGTGCCGCCAGGTCATACACGAACACCGGGGAGCTGTTTTTT.

This CDR3 is CASSETGDRVRGYTF. CDR3 DNA: TGTGCCAGCAGTGAAACTGGGGACAGGGTTCGTGGCTACACCTTC. The rearrangement links TRBV6-1 to TRBJ1-2, with 9 bases fitting TRBD1. V was pared by 2 bases and J by 7 bases, with 8 bases of the junction left unmatched. CDR3 length: 15 amino acids. The germline V gene has CDR1 MNHNS and CDR2 SASEGT.

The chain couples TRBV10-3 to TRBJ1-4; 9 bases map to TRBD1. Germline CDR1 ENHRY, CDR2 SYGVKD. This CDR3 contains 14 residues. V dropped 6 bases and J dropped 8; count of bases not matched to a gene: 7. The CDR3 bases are TGTGCCATCAGGGGACAGGGACGGGGCGAAAAACTGTTTTTT. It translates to CAIRGQGRGEKLFF.

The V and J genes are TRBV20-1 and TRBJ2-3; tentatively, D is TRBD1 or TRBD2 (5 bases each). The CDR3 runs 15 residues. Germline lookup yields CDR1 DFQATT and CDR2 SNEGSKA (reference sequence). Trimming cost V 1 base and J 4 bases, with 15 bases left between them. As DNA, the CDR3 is TGCAGTGCTAGAGGGGCCGAGGGGATCCCAGATACGCAGTATTTT. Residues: CSARGAEGIPDTQYF.

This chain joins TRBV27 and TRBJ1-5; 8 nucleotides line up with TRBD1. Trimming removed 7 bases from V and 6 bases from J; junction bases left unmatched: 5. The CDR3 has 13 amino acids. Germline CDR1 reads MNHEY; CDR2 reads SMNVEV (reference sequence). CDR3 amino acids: CASTGRGPQPQHF. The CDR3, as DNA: TGTGCCAGCACGGGCAGGGGGCCTCAGCCCCAGCATTTT.

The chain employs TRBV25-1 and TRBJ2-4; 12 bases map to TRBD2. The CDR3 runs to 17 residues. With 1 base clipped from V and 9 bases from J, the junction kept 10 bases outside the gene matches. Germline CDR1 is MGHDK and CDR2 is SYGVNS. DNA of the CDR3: TGTGCCAGCAGTGAATTCGCTAGCGGGAGGGGGTCGGGCATTCAGTACTTC. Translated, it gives CASSEFASGRGSGIQYF.